The sequence of this T cell receptor (beta chain) was determined in a study of OX40 agonist ivuxolimab in advanced cancers. Clones were sequenced by immunoSEQ multiplex PCR, and TCRdb holds only the in-frame ones, with some missing. The sample consists of tens of thousands of clones, roughly 80% of them appearing once. Specimen: CD4+ or CD8+ T cells sorted from blood, collected in a trial of the OX40 agonist ivuxolimab. The sequence was collected from an adult with an advanced solid tumor such as melanoma, head and neck, liver or kidney cancer.

The CDR3 here is CASNVRGTGPNYGYTF. The DNA of the CDR3 is TGTGCCAGCAACGTGCGGGGGACAGGCCCCAACTATGGCTACACCTTC. The chain combines TRBV28 with TRBJ1-2, with 8 bases lining up with TRBD1. V dropped 7 bases and J dropped 2; count of bases not matched to a gene: 12. This CDR3 spans 16 amino acids. Germline CDR1 MDHEN, CDR2 SYDVKM.